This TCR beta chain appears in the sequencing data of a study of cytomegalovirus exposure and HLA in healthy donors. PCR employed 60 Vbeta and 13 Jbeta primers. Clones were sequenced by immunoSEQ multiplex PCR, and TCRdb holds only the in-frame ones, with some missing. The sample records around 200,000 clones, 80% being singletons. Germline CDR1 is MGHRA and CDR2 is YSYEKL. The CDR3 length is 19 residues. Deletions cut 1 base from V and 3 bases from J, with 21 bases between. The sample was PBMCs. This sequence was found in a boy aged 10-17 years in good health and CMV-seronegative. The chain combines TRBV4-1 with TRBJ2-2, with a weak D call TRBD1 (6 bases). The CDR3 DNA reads TGCGCCAGCAGCCAAGTGTCAGGGGTGTATTTCGGAGACACCGGGGAGCTGTTTTTT. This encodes CASSQVSGVYFGDTGELFF.